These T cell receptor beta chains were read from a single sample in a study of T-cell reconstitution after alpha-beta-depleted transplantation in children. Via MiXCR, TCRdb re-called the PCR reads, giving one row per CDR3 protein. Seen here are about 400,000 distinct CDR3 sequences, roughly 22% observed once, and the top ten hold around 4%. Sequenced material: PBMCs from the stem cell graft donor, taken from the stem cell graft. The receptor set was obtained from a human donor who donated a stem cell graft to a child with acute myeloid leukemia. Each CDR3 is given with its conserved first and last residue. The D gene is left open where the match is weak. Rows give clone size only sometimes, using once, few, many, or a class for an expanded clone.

CDR3nt: TGTGCCAGCAGCTTAGTCAGCCAGAGCTCCTACAATGAGCAGTTCTTC; CDR3aa: CASSLVSQSSYNEQFF; v_gene: TRBV7-2; abundance: .; d_gene: .; j_gene: TRBJ2-1
CDR3nt: TGCAGTGCTAGCTCTTTGCAGGGCTCTGGAAACACCATATATTTT; CDR3aa: CSASSLQGSGNTIYF; v_gene: TRBV20-1; abundance: many; d_gene: .; j_gene: TRBJ1-3
CDR3nt: TGTGCCAGCAGCGTAGGTCCTAGCGGGAGCGGGGGTGGCACAGATACGCAGTATTTT; CDR3aa: CASSVGPSGSGGGTDTQYF; v_gene: TRBV9; abundance: .; d_gene: TRBD2; j_gene: TRBJ2-3
CDR3nt: TGTGCCAGCAGTTTAAACCAGGGATGGTTCTTC; CDR3aa: CASSLNQGWFF; v_gene: TRBV12-3/TRBV12-4; abundance: many; d_gene: .; j_gene: TRBJ2-1
CDR3nt: TGTGCCAGCAGCTTAGCGCAGGTTGGGACTAGCGGATACGAGCAGTACTTC; CDR3aa: CASSLAQVGTSGYEQYF; v_gene: TRBV7-9; abundance: .; d_gene: TRBD2; j_gene: TRBJ2-7
CDR3nt: TGTGCCAGCAGCTCCAGGACTAGCGGGAGAAATGAGCAGTTCTTC; CDR3aa: CASSSRTSGRNEQFF; v_gene: TRBV7-2; abundance: .; d_gene: TRBD2; j_gene: TRBJ2-1
CDR3nt: TGCAGTGCTAGAGATAGCGGGAGTGCTCAAGAGACCCAGTACTTC; CDR3aa: CSARDSGSAQETQYF; v_gene: TRBV20-1; abundance: few; d_gene: TRBD2; j_gene: TRBJ2-5
CDR3nt: TGTGCCAGCAGCTTAAAGTCAACTAGCGGGAGGGCCAGGAACACCGGGGAGCTGTTTTTT; CDR3aa: CASSLKSTSGRARNTGELFF; v_gene: TRBV7-6; abundance: .; d_gene: TRBD2; j_gene: TRBJ2-2
CDR3nt: TGTGCCAGCAGCCCCCGACTAGCGGGATCCCAGGGGTCCCAGTACTTC; CDR3aa: CASSPRLAGSQGSQYF; v_gene: TRBV7-2; abundance: .; d_gene: TRBD2; j_gene: TRBJ2-5
CDR3nt: TGTGCCAGCAGTTTAGGCAGGAACTATGGCTACACCTTC; CDR3aa: CASSLGRNYGYTF; v_gene: TRBV12-3/TRBV12-4; abundance: many; d_gene: .; j_gene: TRBJ1-2
CDR3nt: TGCAGTGCTTTCGGACTAGTCAGCACAGATACGCAGTATTTT; CDR3aa: CSAFGLVSTDTQYF; v_gene: TRBV20-1; abundance: many; d_gene: TRBD2; j_gene: TRBJ2-3
CDR3nt: TGTGCCAGCAGTTTTAGTTCTTTGGGGCAGGGATATGGCTACACCTTC; CDR3aa: CASSFSSLGQGYGYTF; v_gene: TRBV12-3/TRBV12-4; abundance: .; d_gene: .; j_gene: TRBJ1-2
CDR3nt: TGCGCCAGCAGCACCTTAGCGGGAGAGGGGGCGGAGGAGACCCAGTACTTC; CDR3aa: CASSTLAGEGAEETQYF; v_gene: TRBV5-1; abundance: .; d_gene: TRBD2; j_gene: TRBJ2-5
CDR3nt: TGTGCCAGCAGTTATAAGGCTGAAGCTTTCTTT; CDR3aa: CASSYKAEAFF; v_gene: TRBV6-2/TRBV6-3; abundance: many; d_gene: .; j_gene: TRBJ1-1
CDR3nt: TGTGCCAGCAGAGCCTTAGCGGGAGGGCCAAGGGGTAGAGCCGGGGAGCTGTTTTTT; CDR3aa: CASRALAGGPRGRAGELFF; v_gene: TRBV28; abundance: few; d_gene: TRBD2; j_gene: TRBJ2-2
CDR3nt: TGTGCCACCCGACCCGGGACAGGGTCAGGTGGTGAAGCTTTCTTT; CDR3aa: CATRPGTGSGGEAFF; v_gene: TRBV24-1; abundance: few; d_gene: TRBD1; j_gene: TRBJ1-1
CDR3nt: TGTGCCAGCAGCTTACCCCGGGAGGGGGCGATGATTAATACGCAGTATTTT; CDR3aa: CASSLPREGAMINTQYF; v_gene: TRBV28; abundance: .; d_gene: .; j_gene: TRBJ2-3
CDR3nt: TGCAGTGCTACCGGGACTAGCATCTACAATGAGCAGTTCTTC; CDR3aa: CSATGTSIYNEQFF; v_gene: TRBV20-1; abundance: .; d_gene: TRBD2; j_gene: TRBJ2-1
CDR3nt: TGTGCCACGCGAGAGTTGGGGAGGACCACCGATGGTGCAGATACGCAGTATTTT; CDR3aa: CATRELGRTTDGADTQYF; v_gene: TRBV10-3; abundance: few; d_gene: .; j_gene: TRBJ2-3
CDR3nt: TGTGCCAGCAGCCCTACAGACAATGAGCAGTTCTTC; CDR3aa: CASSPTDNEQFF; v_gene: TRBV4-1; abundance: many; d_gene: .; j_gene: TRBJ2-1
CDR3nt: TGCGCCAGCAGCCCCCGACAGGGAGGGCTAGCGGGGACCTCCTACGAGCAGTACTTC; CDR3aa: CASSPRQGGLAGTSYEQYF; v_gene: TRBV4-3; abundance: many; d_gene: TRBD2; j_gene: TRBJ2-7
CDR3nt: TGTGCCACCAGCAGAGCTCCTGACAGGGGTTCACCCCTCCACTTT; CDR3aa: CATSRAPDRGSPLHF; v_gene: TRBV15; abundance: few; d_gene: TRBD1; j_gene: TRBJ1-6
CDR3nt: TGTGCCAGCAGCCAGGGGGGGGAGCAGCCCCAGCATTTT; CDR3aa: CASSQGGEQPQHF; v_gene: TRBV4-2; abundance: few; d_gene: .; j_gene: TRBJ1-5
CDR3nt: TGCAGTGCTAGGAGGAGGGAGGTAGCCAAAAACATTCAGTACTTC; CDR3aa: CSARRREVAKNIQYF; v_gene: TRBV20-1; abundance: .; d_gene: .; j_gene: TRBJ2-4
CDR3nt: TGCGCCAGCAGCCCGGGACTAGCGGGGGCCTCCCCCTACGAGCAGTACTTC; CDR3aa: CASSPGLAGASPYEQYF; v_gene: TRBV5-1; abundance: .; d_gene: TRBD2; j_gene: TRBJ2-7
CDR3nt: TGTGCCAGCAGCTTAGCGTCGTATCGAGCCCCCTCCTACAATGAGCAGTTCTTC; CDR3aa: CASSLASYRAPSYNEQFF; v_gene: TRBV11-1; abundance: .; d_gene: .; j_gene: TRBJ2-1
CDR3nt: TGTGCCAGCAGGCAGGGAGAATTTAGCCATGAGCAGTTCTTC; CDR3aa: CASRQGEFSHEQFF; v_gene: TRBV12-3/TRBV12-4; abundance: .; d_gene: .; j_gene: TRBJ2-1
CDR3nt: TGTGCCAGCAGCTCCCCAATTCCCTACGAGCAGTACTTC; CDR3aa: CASSSPIPYEQYF; v_gene: TRBV11-3; abundance: .; d_gene: .; j_gene: TRBJ2-7
CDR3nt: TGTGCCAGCACCTTAGGCAGGTACAATGAGCAGTTCTTC; CDR3aa: CASTLGRYNEQFF; v_gene: TRBV28; abundance: few; d_gene: .; j_gene: TRBJ2-1
CDR3nt: TGTGCCAGCAGGTTCCAGGGAGATGTGCAGTTCTTC; CDR3aa: CASRFQGDVQFF; v_gene: TRBV6-5; abundance: .; d_gene: .; j_gene: TRBJ2-1
CDR3nt: TGCGCCAGCAGCCAAGGACTAGTGGTTAGAGAGACCCAGTACTTC; CDR3aa: CASSQGLVVRETQYF; v_gene: TRBV4-1; abundance: .; d_gene: .; j_gene: TRBJ2-5
CDR3nt: TGTGCCAGCACATCGGGAGGGAATACGCAGTATTTT; CDR3aa: CASTSGGNTQYF; v_gene: TRBV2; abundance: .; d_gene: TRBD2; j_gene: TRBJ2-3
CDR3nt: TGTGCCAGCAGTGAAGCGCATCAGGGTGGCGGCTACACCTTC; CDR3aa: CASSEAHQGGGYTF; v_gene: TRBV6-1; abundance: few; d_gene: .; j_gene: TRBJ1-2
CDR3nt: TGCGCCAGCAGCTTGCAAAGCTTCTATGGCTACACCTTC; CDR3aa: CASSLQSFYGYTF; v_gene: TRBV5-1; abundance: .; d_gene: .; j_gene: TRBJ1-2
CDR3nt: TGCGCCAGCAGCTTGGCTAGGGGGAACATTCAGTACTTC; CDR3aa: CASSLARGNIQYF; v_gene: TRBV5-1; abundance: .; d_gene: .; j_gene: TRBJ2-4
CDR3nt: TGTGCCAGCAGCGGGGGGGGAGCTAACGCAGATACGCAGTATTTT; CDR3aa: CASSGGGANADTQYF; v_gene: TRBV5-5; abundance: once; d_gene: TRBD2; j_gene: TRBJ2-3
CDR3nt: TGCGCCAGCAGCCCGACCACATTGGACGAGCAGTACTTC; CDR3aa: CASSPTTLDEQYF; v_gene: TRBV4-3; abundance: few; d_gene: .; j_gene: TRBJ2-7
CDR3nt: TGCAGTGCTAGAGATCAGTTAGCGGGGATCGGCAATCAGCCCCAGCATTTT; CDR3aa: CSARDQLAGIGNQPQHF; v_gene: TRBV20-1; abundance: .; d_gene: .; j_gene: TRBJ1-5
CDR3nt: TGTGCCAGCAAAATAGCGGACACTTACGAGCAGTACTTC; CDR3aa: CASKIADTYEQYF; v_gene: TRBV6-1; abundance: few; d_gene: .; j_gene: TRBJ2-7
CDR3nt: TGTGCCAGCACCCAGGGCTTGGGGGCGAACCTATATGGCTACACCTTC; CDR3aa: CASTQGLGANLYGYTF; v_gene: TRBV6-5; abundance: .; d_gene: .; j_gene: TRBJ1-2
CDR3nt: TGCAGTGCTCTCGGACATTCCGAGCAGTACTTC; CDR3aa: CSALGHSEQYF; v_gene: TRBV20-1; abundance: many; d_gene: .; j_gene: TRBJ2-7
CDR3nt: TGTGCCAGCAGGGGACAGGGGGACACTGAAGCTTTCTTT; CDR3aa: CASRGQGDTEAFF; v_gene: TRBV12-3/TRBV12-4; abundance: many; d_gene: TRBD1; j_gene: TRBJ1-1
CDR3nt: TGTGCCAGCAGTTTAGCGGCAGGCATCTATGGCTACACCTTC; CDR3aa: CASSLAAGIYGYTF; v_gene: TRBV28; abundance: .; d_gene: .; j_gene: TRBJ1-2
CDR3nt: TGTGCCAGCAGCTTAACATACAGGGGTAGGATCTCCTACAATGAGCAGTTCTTC; CDR3aa: CASSLTYRGRISYNEQFF; v_gene: TRBV11-1; abundance: .; d_gene: TRBD1; j_gene: TRBJ2-1
CDR3nt: TGTGCCAGCAGTCCTATTATAGCGGGAGGCGAGCAGTTCTTC; CDR3aa: CASSPIIAGGEQFF; v_gene: TRBV12-3/TRBV12-4; abundance: .; d_gene: TRBD2; j_gene: TRBJ2-1